Shown below are 9 T cell receptor beta chains from a single sample sequenced in a study of beta chain features in type 1 diabetes. Study-level points and caveats: All four CD4+ subsets of Type 1 diabetes patients contained TCRB CDR3s that were moderately but significantly shorter.

Expressed TCRB transcripts were sequenced because the isolated RNA had all been reverse transcribed beforehand. Some clones are missing from TCRdb's copy, which holds only in-frame ones; the method was immunoSEQ multiplex PCR. The repertoire has under 50,000 clones, approximately 72% of them found once; the top ten carry more than 2%. The antigens of these receptors remain unknown. Sequenced: Tregs from blood. Receptors were obtained from a woman aged 18-30 years with type 1 diabetes.

The chain is built from TRBV5-1 and TRBJ2-2, with a possible D match to TRBD1 (6 bases). Trimming took 4 bases from V and 4 from J, leaving 17 bases between them. Germline V gene data show CDR1 as SGHRS and CDR2 as YFSETQ. The CDR3 covers 16 residues. CDR3 loop: CASSPPSGTPTGELFF. The CDR3 DNA sequence: TGCGCCAGCAGCCCGCCTTCCGGGACACCCACCGGGGAGCTGTTTTTT.

This clone was detected once. The chain uses TRBV28 and TRBJ2-1; 15 bases are shared with TRBD2. V was clipped by 4 bases and J by 7 bases; unmatched bases: 8. This CDR3 contains 17 residues. Germline CDR1 reads MDHEN; CDR2 reads SYDVKM. CDR3 region: CASSSGLAGGRWNEQFF. CDR3 nucleotides: TGTGCCAGCAGTTCCGGACTAGCGGGGGGGCGTTGGAATGAGCAGTTCTTC.

The V and J genes are TRBV19 and TRBJ2-5, with 9 bases aligning to TRBD2. Per germline, CDR1 LNHDA and CDR2 SQIVND (reference sequence). CDR3 length: 16 amino acids. The V gene end was trimmed by 6 bases and the J gene end by 4 bases; junction bases not matched to a gene: 12. CDR3 bases: TGTGCCAGTAGCCCGGGGGCGGGAGGGCCTAGAGAGACCCAGTACTTC. It encodes CASSPGAGGPRETQYF.

The chain links TRBV9 to TRBJ2-1; 11 positions match TRBD2. The CDR3 length is 15 residues. Germline V lookup: CDR1 SGDLS, CDR2 YYNGEE. Losses at the gene ends were 0 bases for V and 7 bases for J; bases not matched to a gene: 3. The CDR3 DNA follows: TGTGCCAGCAGCGTAGAACTAGCGGGAGTGAATGAGCAGTTCTTC. Amino acid sequence: CASSVELAGVNEQFF.

V and J are TRBV4-3 and TRBJ1-2; TRBD1 matches 7 bases. Germline V lookup: CDR1 LGHNA, CDR2 YSLEER. V lost 4 bases and J lost 6; bases outside the gene matches: 8. There are 14 residues in the CDR3. The CDR3 sequence is CASSPGTVTNGYTF. The CDR3 nucleotides read TGCGCCAGCAGCCCGGGGACAGTCACTAATGGCTACACCTTC.

On this clone itself: Other DNA sequences within the sample encode an identical CDR3. The V gene is TRBV29-1, the J gene TRBJ2-2; TRBD2 might be the D (7 bases). The CDR3 runs 14 residues. The germline V gene encodes CDR1 SQVTM and CDR2 ANQGSEA. Deletions cut 4 bases from V and 5 bases from J, with 14 bases between. CDR3 sequence reads: CSVVIGGRTGELFF. The CDR3, as DNA: TGCAGCGTTGTGATCGGGGGGCGGACCGGGGAGCTGTTTTTT.

This clone appeared a few times. This rearrangement joins TRBV28 to TRBJ2-1, with 7 bases fitting TRBD2. This CDR3 comprises 17 residues. Trimming cost V 5 bases and J 1 base; bases outside gene matches: 11. Per the germline V gene, CDR1 is MDHEN and CDR2 is SYDVKM. Here the CDR3 DNA reads TGTGCCAGCAGTCAATACTGGGAGGGCCAATCCTACAATGAGCAGTTCTTC. This encodes CASSQYWEGQSYNEQFF.

Only a few counts were recorded for this clone. The rearrangement uses TRBV7-2 and TRBJ2-7, with D uncertain. The germline CDR1 and CDR2 sequences are SGHTA and FQGNSA. V was pared by 2 bases and J by 5 bases, with 4 bases between. This CDR3 is 11 amino acids long. CDR3 protein: CASSLRDEQYF. The CDR3 region has the DNA TGTGCCAGCAGCTTACGGGACGAGCAGTACTTC.

The V call is TRBV19, the J call TRBJ2-2; the match to TRBD1 covers 7 bases. Per germline, CDR1 LNHDA and CDR2 SQIVND (reference sequence). The CDR3 loop spans 14 amino acids. V lost 5 bases, J lost 5 bases, and 5 bases stayed unmatched. The CDR3, as DNA: TGTGCCAGTAGTCAACCACAGGGGACCGGGGAGCTGTTTTTT. Its translation is CASSQPQGTGELFF.